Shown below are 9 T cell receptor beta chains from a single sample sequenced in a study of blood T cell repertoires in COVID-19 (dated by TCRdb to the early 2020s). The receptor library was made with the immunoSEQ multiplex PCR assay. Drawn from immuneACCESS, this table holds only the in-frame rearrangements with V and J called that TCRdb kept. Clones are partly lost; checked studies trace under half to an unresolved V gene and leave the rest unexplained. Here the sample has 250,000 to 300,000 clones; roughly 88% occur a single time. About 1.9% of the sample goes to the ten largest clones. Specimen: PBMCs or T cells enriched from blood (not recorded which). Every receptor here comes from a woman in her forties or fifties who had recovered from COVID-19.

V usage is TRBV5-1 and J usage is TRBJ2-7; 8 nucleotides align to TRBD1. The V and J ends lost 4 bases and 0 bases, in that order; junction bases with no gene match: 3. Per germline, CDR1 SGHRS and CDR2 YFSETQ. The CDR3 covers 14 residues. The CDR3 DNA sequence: TGCGCCAGCAGCAAGGACAGGGACTCCTACGAGCAGTACTTC. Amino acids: CASSKDRDSYEQYF.

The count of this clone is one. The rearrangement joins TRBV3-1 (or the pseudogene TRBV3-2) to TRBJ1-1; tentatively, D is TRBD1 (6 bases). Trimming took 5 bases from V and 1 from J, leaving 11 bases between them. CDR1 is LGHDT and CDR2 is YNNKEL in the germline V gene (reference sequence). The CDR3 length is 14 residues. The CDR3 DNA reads TGTGCCAGCAGCTCCTCGGACAGGAACACTGAAGCTTTCTTT. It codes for CASSSSDRNTEAFF.

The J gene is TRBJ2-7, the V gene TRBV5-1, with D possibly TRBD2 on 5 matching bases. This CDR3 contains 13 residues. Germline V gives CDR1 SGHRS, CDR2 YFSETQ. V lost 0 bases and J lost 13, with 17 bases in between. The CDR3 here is CASSLGGHTQNYF. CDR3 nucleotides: TGCGCCAGCAGCTTGGGAGGGCACACCCAGAACTACTTC.

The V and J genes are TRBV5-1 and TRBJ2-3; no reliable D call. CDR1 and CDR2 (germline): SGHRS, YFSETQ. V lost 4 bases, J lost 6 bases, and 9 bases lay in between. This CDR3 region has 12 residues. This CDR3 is CASSELKDTQYF. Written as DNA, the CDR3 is TGCGCCAGCAGCGAACTAAAGGATACGCAGTATTTT.

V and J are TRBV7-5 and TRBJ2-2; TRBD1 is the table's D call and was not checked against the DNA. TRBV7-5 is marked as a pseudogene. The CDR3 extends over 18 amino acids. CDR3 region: CARSLLVTGTANTGELFF. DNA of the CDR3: TGTGCCAGAAGCCTATTGGTGACAGGGACTGCGAACACCGGGGAGCTGTTTTTT.

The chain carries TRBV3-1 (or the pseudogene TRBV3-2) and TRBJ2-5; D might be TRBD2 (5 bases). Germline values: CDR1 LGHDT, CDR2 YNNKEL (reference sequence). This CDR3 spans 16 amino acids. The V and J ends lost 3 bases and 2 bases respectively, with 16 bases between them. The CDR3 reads CASSQRDFREQETQYF. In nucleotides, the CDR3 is TGTGCCAGCAGCCAGAGGGATTTTAGGGAGCAAGAGACCCAGTACTTC.

This CDR3 is CASSFTGGGGANVLTF. CDR3 DNA sequence: TGTGCCAGCTCATTCACCGGCGGGGGTGGGGCCAACGTCCTGACTTTC. The rearrangement links TRBV18 to TRBJ2-6, with 7 bases lining up with TRBD2. This CDR3 is 16 amino acids long. V lost 5 bases, J lost 3 bases, and 7 bases stayed unmatched. CDR1 is KGHSH and CDR2 is LQKENI in the germline V gene.

DNA for the CDR3: TGTGCCAGCAGCTTCGTTGGGGGGGGCACTGAAGCTTTCTTT. It specifies CASSFVGGGTEAFF. This sequence joins TRBV6-5 and TRBJ1-1, with D perhaps matching TRBD1 (5 bases). This CDR3 comprises 14 residues. Germline assignment: CDR1 MNHEY and CDR2 SVGAGI. V shed 6 bases and J shed 4 bases, with 15 bases lying between them.

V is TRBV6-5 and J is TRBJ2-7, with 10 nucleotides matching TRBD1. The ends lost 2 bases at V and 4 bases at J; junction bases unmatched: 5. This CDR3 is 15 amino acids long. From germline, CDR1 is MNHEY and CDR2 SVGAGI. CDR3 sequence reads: CASSYMGTGVYEQYF. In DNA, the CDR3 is TGTGCCAGCAGTTACATGGGGACAGGGGTTTACGAGCAGTACTTC.